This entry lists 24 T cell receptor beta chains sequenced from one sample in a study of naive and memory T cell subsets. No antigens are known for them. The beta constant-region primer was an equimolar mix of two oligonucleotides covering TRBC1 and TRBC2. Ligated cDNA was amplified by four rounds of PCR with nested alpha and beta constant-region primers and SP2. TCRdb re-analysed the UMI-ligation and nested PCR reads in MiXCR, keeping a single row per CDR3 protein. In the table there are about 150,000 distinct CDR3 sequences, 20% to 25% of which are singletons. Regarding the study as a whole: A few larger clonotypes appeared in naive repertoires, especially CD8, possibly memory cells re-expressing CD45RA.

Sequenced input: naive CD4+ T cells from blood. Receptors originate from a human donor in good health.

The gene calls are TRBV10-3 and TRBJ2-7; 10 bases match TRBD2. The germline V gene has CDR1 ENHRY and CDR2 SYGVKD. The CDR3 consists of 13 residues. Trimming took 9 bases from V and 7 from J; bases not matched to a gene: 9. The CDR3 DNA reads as TGTGCCATACGGGGGCTAGCGGGAGAGGAGCAGTACTTC. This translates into CAIRGLAGEEQYF.

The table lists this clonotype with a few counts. CDR3 residues: CASSRGGAGGLLPDTQYF. CDR3 sequence (DNA): TGCGCCAGCAGCCGAGGGGGGGCCGGAGGTCTTCTCCCAGATACGCAGTATTTT. The chain has TRBV5-1 and TRBJ2-3; a weak D match, TRBD2 (7 bases). The length of the CDR3 is 18 residues. CDR1 is SGHRS and CDR2 is YFSETQ in the germline V gene. Trimming left V 4 bases short and J 4 bases short, with 25 bases between.

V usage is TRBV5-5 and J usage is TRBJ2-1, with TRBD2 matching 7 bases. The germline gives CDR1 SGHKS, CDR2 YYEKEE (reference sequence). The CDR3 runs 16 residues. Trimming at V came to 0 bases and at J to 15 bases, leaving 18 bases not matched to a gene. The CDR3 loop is CASSLGGVGSGQSLFF. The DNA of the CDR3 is TGTGCCAGCAGCTTGGGGGGAGTGGGTAGCGGGCAGAGTCTGTTCTTC.

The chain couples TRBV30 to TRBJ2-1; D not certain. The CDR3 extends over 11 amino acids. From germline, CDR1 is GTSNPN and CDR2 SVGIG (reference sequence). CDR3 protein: CARSLRDEQFF. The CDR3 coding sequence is TGTGCACGGAGTTTAAGGGATGAGCAGTTCTTC.

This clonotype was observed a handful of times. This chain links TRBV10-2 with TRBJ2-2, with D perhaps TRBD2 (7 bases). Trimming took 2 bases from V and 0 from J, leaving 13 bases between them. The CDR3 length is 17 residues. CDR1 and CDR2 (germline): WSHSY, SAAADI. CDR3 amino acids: CASSEGRGFSNTGELFF. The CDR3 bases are TGCGCCAGCAGTGAGGGGAGGGGGTTCTCGAACACCGGGGAGCTGTTTTTT.

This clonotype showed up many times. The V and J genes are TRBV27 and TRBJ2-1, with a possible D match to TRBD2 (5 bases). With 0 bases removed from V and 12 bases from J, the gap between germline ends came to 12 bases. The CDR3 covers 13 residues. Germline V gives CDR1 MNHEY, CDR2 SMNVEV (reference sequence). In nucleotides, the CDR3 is TGTGCCAGCAGTTTATCTAGGGTACGGGGGCAGTTCTTC. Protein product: CASSLSRVRGQFF.

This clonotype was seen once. CDR3 amino acids: CASRRSGGSEQFF. The DNA for the CDR3 is TGTGCCAGCAGACGTTCAGGGGGAAGTGAGCAGTTCTTC. This rearrangement joins TRBV6-5 to TRBJ2-1, with 7 positions matching TRBD1. The CDR3 length is 13 residues. V lost 6 bases to trimming and J lost 9 bases; unmatched junction nucleotides: 8. CDR1 and CDR2 from the germline V gene are MNHEY and SVGAGI.

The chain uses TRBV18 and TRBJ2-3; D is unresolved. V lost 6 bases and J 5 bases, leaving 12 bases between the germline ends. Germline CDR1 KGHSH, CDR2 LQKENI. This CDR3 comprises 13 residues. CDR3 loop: CASSRPEIDTQYF. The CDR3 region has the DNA TGTGCCAGCTCCAGGCCCGAGATAGATACGCAGTATTTT.

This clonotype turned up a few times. The CDR3 loop is CASSLGLLAGAPDTQYF. The CDR3 nucleotides read TGTGCCAGCAGTTTAGGGCTACTAGCGGGAGCCCCCGATACGCAGTATTTT. This chain links TRBV6-5 with TRBJ2-3; 11 nucleotides align to TRBD2. This CDR3 comprises 17 residues. Trimming cost V 4 bases and J 6 bases; bases outside gene matches: 12. Germline values: CDR1 MNHEY, CDR2 SVGAGI.

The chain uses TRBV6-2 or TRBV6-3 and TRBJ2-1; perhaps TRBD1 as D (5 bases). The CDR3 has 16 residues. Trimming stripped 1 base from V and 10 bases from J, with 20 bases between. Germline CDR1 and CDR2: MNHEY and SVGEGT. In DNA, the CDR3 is TGTGCCAGCAGTTACTTAACAGGTCAAATCTTGGACGAGCAGTTCTTC. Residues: CASSYLTGQILDEQFF.

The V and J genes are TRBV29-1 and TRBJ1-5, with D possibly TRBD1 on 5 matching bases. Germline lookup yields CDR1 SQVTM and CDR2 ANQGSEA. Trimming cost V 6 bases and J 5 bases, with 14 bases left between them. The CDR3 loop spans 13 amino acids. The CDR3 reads CSVGHRGDQPQHF. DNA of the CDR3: TGCAGCGTCGGTCACAGAGGGGATCAGCCCCAGCATTTT.

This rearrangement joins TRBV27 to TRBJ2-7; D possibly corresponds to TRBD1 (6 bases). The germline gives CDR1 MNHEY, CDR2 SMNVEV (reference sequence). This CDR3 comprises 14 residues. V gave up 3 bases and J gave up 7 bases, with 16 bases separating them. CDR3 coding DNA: TGTGCCAGCAGTTTTCAGGGGCTACGTGGGGAGCAGTACTTC. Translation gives CASSFQGLRGEQYF.

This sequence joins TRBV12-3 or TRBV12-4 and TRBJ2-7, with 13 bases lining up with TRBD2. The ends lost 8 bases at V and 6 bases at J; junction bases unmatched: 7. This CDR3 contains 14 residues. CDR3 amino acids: CASSRTSGSGEQYF. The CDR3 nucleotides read TGTGCCAGCTCAAGGACTAGCGGGAGCGGCGAGCAGTACTTC.

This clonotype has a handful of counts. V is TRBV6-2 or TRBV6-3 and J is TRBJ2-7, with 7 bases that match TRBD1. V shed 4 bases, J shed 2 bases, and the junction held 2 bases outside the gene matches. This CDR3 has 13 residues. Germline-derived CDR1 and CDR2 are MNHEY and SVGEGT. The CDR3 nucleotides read TGTGCCAGCAGTTTTGACAGGGCCTACGAGCAGTACTTC. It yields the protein CASSFDRAYEQYF.

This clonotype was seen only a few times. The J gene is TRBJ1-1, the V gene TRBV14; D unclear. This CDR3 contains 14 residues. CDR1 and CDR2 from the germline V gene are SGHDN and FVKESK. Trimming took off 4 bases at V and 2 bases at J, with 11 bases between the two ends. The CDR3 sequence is CASSPHHLNTEAFF. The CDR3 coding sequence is TGTGCCAGCAGCCCCCACCACTTAAACACTGAAGCTTTCTTT.

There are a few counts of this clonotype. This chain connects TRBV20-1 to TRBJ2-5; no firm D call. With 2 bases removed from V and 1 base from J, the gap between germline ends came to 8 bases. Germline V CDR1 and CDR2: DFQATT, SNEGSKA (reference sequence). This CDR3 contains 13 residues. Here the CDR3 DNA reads TGCAGTGCTAGACCCAATGGCCAAGAGACCCAGTACTTC. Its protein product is CSARPNGQETQYF.

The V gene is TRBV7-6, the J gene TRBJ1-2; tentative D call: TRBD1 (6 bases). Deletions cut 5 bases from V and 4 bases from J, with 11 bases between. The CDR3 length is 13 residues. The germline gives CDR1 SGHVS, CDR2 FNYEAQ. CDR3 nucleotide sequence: TGTGCCAGCAGCGCCGGACAGCGCTATGGCTACACCTTC. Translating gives CASSAGQRYGYTF.

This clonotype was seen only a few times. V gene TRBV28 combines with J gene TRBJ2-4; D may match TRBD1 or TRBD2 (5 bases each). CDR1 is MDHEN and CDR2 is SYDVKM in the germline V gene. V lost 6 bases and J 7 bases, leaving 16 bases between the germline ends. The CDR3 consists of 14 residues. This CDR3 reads CASSGTSKGNIQYF. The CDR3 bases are TGTGCCAGCAGCGGGACCTCTAAAGGGAACATTCAGTACTTC.

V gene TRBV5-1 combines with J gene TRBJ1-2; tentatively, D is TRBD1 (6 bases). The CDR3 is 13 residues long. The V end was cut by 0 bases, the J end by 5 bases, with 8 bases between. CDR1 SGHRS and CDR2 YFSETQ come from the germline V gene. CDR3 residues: CASSLDTGYGYTF. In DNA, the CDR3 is TGCGCCAGCAGCTTGGATACAGGGTATGGCTACACCTTC. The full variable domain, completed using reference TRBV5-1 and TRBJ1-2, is KAGVTQTPRYLIKTRGQQVTLSCSPISGHRSVSWYQQTPGQGLQFLFEYFSETQRNKGNFPGRFSGRQFSNSRSEMNVSTLELGDSALYLCASSLDTGYGYTFGSGTRLTVV.

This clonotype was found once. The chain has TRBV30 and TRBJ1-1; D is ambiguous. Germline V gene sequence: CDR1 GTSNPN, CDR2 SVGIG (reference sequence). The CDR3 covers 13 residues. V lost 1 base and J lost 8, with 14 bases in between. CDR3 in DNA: TGTGCCTGGAGTGGTCCCCGGCCCCGAGAAGCTTTCTTT. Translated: CAWSGPRPREAFF.

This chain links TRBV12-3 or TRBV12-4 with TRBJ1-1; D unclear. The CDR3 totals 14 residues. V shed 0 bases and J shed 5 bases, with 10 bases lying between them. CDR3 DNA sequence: TGTGCCAGCAGTTTAGCGGCGGTATGGACTGAAGCTTTCTTT. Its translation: CASSLAAVWTEAFF.

This chain's CDR3 is CASSLFGLNEKLFF. CDR3 sequence (DNA): TGTGCCAGCAGCTTATTCGGCTTAAATGAAAAACTGTTTTTT. The chain couples TRBV7-6 to TRBJ1-4; D remains ambiguous. CDR1 is SGHVS and CDR2 is FNYEAQ in the germline V gene. CDR3 length equals 14 residues. Trimming pared 2 bases from V and 5 bases from J, leaving 9 bases between.

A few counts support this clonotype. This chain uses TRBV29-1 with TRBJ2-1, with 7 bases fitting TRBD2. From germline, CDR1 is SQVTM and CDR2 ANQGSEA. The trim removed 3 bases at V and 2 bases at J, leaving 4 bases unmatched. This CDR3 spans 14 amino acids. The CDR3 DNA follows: TGCAGCGTTGATGGCGGGAGCCCCTACAATGAGCAGTTCTTC. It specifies CSVDGGSPYNEQFF.

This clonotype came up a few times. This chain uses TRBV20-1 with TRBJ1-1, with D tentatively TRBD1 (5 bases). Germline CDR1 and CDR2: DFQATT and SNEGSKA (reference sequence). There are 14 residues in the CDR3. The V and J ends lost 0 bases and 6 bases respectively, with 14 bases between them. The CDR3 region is CSARDSSGGPEAFF. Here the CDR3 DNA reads TGCAGTGCTAGAGATTCTTCTGGGGGTCCTGAAGCTTTCTTT.